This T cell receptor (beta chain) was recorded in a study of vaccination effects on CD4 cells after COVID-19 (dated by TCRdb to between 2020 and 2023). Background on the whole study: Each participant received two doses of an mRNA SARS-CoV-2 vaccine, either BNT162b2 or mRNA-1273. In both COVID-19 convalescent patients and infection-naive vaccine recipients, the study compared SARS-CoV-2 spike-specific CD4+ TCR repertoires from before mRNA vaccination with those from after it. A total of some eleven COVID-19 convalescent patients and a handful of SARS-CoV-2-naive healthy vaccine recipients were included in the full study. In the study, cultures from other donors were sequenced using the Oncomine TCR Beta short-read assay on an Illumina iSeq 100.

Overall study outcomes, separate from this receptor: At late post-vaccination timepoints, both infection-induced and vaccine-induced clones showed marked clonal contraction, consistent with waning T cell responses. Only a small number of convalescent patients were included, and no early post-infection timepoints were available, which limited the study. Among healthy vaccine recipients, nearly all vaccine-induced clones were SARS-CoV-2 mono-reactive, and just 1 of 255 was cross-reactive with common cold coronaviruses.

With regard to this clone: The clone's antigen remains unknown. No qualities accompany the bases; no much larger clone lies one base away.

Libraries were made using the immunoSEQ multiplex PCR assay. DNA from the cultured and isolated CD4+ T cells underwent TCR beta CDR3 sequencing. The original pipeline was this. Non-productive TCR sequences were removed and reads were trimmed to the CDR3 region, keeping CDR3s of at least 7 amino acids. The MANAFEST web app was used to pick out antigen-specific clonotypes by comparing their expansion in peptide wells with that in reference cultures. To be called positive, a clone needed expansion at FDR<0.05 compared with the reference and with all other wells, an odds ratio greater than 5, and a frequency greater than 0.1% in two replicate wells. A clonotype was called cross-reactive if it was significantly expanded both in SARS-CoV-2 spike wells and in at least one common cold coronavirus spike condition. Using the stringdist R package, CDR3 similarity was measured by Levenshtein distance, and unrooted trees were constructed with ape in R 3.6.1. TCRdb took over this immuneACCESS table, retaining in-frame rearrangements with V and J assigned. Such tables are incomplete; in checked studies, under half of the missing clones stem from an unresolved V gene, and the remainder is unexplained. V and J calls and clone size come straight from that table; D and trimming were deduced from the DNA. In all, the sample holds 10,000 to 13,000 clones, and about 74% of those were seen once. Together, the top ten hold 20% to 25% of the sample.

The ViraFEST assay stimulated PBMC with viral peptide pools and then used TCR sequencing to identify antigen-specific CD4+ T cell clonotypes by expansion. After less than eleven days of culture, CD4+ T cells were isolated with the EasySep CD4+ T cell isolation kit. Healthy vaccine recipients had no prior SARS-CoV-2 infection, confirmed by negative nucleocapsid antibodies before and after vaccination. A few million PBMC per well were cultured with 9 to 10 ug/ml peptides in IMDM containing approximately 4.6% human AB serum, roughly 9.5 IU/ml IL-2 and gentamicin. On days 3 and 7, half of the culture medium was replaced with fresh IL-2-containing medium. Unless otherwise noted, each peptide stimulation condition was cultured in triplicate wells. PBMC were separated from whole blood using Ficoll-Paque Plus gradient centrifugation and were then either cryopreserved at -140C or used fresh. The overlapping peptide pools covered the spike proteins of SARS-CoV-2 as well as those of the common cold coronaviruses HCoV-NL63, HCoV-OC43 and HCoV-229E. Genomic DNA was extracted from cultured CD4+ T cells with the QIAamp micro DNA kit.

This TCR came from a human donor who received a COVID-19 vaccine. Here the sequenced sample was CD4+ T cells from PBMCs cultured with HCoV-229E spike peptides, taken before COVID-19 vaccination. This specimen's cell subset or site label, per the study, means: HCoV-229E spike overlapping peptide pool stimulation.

CDR3 loop: CASRTGERGNTIYF. The nucleotide sequence reads as follows: TGTGCCAGCAGAACGGGCGAGAGAGGAAACACCATATATTTT. The rearranged segments are TRBV6-5 and TRBJ1-3; the D gene lacks a confident call. From the cysteine up to the phenylalanine, the CDR3 has a length of 14 residues. The retained sequence is limited to the CDR3, 42 bases, with the frame set at the first base. At the junction V is shortened by 6 bases and J by 4 bases, with 13 bases in between. Sequences MNHEY (CDR1) and SVGAGI (CDR2) are obtained from the germline V gene.